The clone carrying this TCR beta chain was seen once. The target antigen is unknown. Germline assignment: CDR1 SGHTA and CDR2 FQGNSA. Trimming took off 6 bases at V and 0 bases at J, with 15 bases between the two ends. The length of the CDR3 is 17 residues. These data come from a study of CD8+ T cells in alopecia areata. Findings and caveats of the study: Scalp sample sequencing also detects resident alphabeta T cells of normal skin.

Treatment defined: oral pan-JAK inhibitor, 5-10 mg twice daily. As the sequencing template, cDNA was produced by extracting RNA and reverse transcribing it. The data were produced by immunoSEQ multiplex PCR, yet TCRdb's version contains in-frame clones alone and is incomplete. The table includes approximately 180,000 clones, about three fifths detected once. The sequence was collected from a human donor with alopecia areata. The sample here was CD4+ T cells sorted from blood, taken at roughly week 49, from a patient treated with tofacitinib. J is TRBJ1-6 and V is TRBV7-2; unclear D gene. The CDR3 DNA is TGTGCCAGCAGGGCTACTCTCGGCAGCTCCTATAATTCACCCCTCCACTTT. Translated: CASRATLGSSYNSPLHF.